A single sample gave rise to the 14 T cell receptor beta chains below, sequenced in a study of T cell changes during pregnancy in multiple sclerosis. The data were produced by immunoSEQ multiplex PCR, yet TCRdb's version contains in-frame clones alone and is incomplete. The data hold around 40,000 clones, with approximately 90% observed a single time. The sequenced sample was CD4+ T cells from peripheral blood mononuclear cells, obtained in the first trimester of pregnancy. These receptors came from a female donor in good health, enrolled as a control in a pregnancy study.

This rearrangement joins TRBV7-8 to TRBJ2-3; no firm D call. Deletions cut 7 bases from V and 2 bases from J, with 16 bases between. The CDR3 length is 15 residues. Germline CDR1 is SGHVS and CDR2 is FQNEAQ. CDR3 residues: CASNASPSVTDTQYF. The CDR3, as DNA: TGTGCCAGCAACGCGAGTCCCTCCGTCACAGATACGCAGTATTTT.

J is TRBJ2-3 and V is TRBV2, with 10 bases that match TRBD2. Germline V gene data show CDR1 as SNHLY and CDR2 as FYNNEI. The CDR3 has 17 residues. The J segment lost 3 bases and the V segment lost 5 bases, leaving 11 bases of the junction unmatched. The CDR3 loop reads CASSPYVSGGITDTQYF. For the CDR3, the DNA is TGTGCCAGCAGTCCCTATGTTAGCGGGGGGATAACAGATACGCAGTATTTT. Supplemented by reference TRBV2 and TRBJ2-3, the full variable domain reads EPEVTQTPSHQVTQMGQEVILRCVPISNHLYFYWYRQILGQKVEFLVSFYNNEISEKSEIFDDQFSVERPDGSNFTLKIRSTKLEDSAMYFCASSPYVSGGITDTQYFGPGTRLTVL.

The chain couples TRBV29-1 to TRBJ1-2; D remains ambiguous. Trimming shortened V by 4 bases and J by 3 bases, and 9 bases separated the two germline ends. CDR3 length: 12 amino acids. CDR1 is SQVTM, CDR2 ANQGSEA, per germline. The CDR3 DNA is TGCAGCGTTGTTGAGGGCTACTATGGCTACACCTTC. This sequence encodes CSVVEGYYGYTF.

This chain uses TRBV30 with TRBJ2-1, with 10 bases lining up with TRBD2. This CDR3 has 16 amino acids. J gave up 6 bases and V 2 bases, and 10 bases lay outside the gene matches. CDR1 GTSNPN and CDR2 SVGIG come from the germline V gene (reference sequence). The CDR3 region has the DNA TGTGCCTGGAGTCTCGGGAGGCTAGCGGGGGTCAATGAGCAGTTCTTC. This codes for CAWSLGRLAGVNEQFF.

This sequence joins TRBV18 and TRBJ1-1, with 7 bases aligning to TRBD1. The CDR3 extends over 15 amino acids. Germline loops: CDR1 KGHSH, CDR2 LQKENI. The trim removed 3 bases at V and 1 base at J, leaving 5 bases unmatched. The CDR3 region is CASSPGQIPNTEAFF. The CDR3 DNA reads as TGTGCCAGCTCACCGGGACAGATACCGAACACTGAAGCTTTCTTT.

The V and J genes are TRBV9 and TRBJ1-2; D remains unclear. The germline V gene has CDR1 SGDLS and CDR2 YYNGEE. Trimming left V 0 bases short and J 3 bases short, with 9 bases between. The CDR3 consists of 14 residues. CDR3 residues: CASSVASPDYGYTF. The CDR3 DNA reads as TGTGCCAGCAGCGTAGCCAGTCCCGACTATGGCTACACCTTC.

This rearrangement joins TRBV6-1 to TRBJ1-1; TRBD1 matches 9 bases. The trim removed 6 bases at V and 1 base at J, leaving 6 bases unmatched. This CDR3 has 15 amino acids. Germline V gene lookup returns CDR1 MNHNS and CDR2 SASEGT. CDR3 in amino acids: CASRRTGAGNTEAFF. CDR3 sequence (DNA): TGTGCCAGCAGGAGGACAGGGGCGGGGAACACTGAAGCTTTCTTT.

V usage is TRBV30 and J usage is TRBJ1-5; D unresolved. The CDR3 contains 12 residues. The V end was cut by 1 base, the J end by 5 bases, with 6 bases between. Germline V CDR1 and CDR2: GTSNPN, SVGIG (reference sequence). The CDR3 sequence is CAWSARDQPQHF. Written as DNA, the CDR3 is TGTGCCTGGAGTGCGAGGGATCAGCCCCAGCATTTT.

V is TRBV5-4 and J is TRBJ2-3, with TRBD2 matching over 11 bases. Germline lookup yields CDR1 SGHNT and CDR2 YYREEE (reference sequence). The J segment lost 7 bases and the V segment lost 3 bases, leaving 10 bases of the junction unmatched. This CDR3 contains 16 residues. In DNA, the CDR3 is TGTGCCAGCAGCTCATCAATGACTAGCGGGGAGTATACGCAGTATTTT. Translating gives CASSSSMTSGEYTQYF.

This sequence joins TRBV7-2 and TRBJ1-1, with 11 positions matching TRBD1. This CDR3 spans 14 amino acids. V shed 5 bases, J shed 6 bases, and the junction held 5 bases outside the gene matches. The germline gives CDR1 SGHTA, CDR2 FQGNSA. This chain's CDR3 is CASSPDRGRPEAFF. Here the CDR3 DNA reads TGTGCCAGCAGCCCGGACAGGGGGCGACCTGAAGCTTTCTTT.

The V gene is TRBV4-1, the J gene TRBJ2-3, with D maybe TRBD2 (5 bases). This CDR3 has 18 residues. The V gene lost 7 bases and the J gene lost 1 base, with 24 bases spanning the gap. Germline V lookup: CDR1 MGHRA, CDR2 YSYEKL. The CDR3 loop is CASTPTRGHNGGTDTQYF. Here the CDR3 DNA reads TGCGCCAGCACCCCTACACGAGGGCATAACGGGGGCACAGATACGCAGTATTTT.

The chain links TRBV11-3 to TRBJ2-1, with 8 bases matching TRBD2. Germline-derived CDR1 and CDR2 are SGHNT and YENEEA. With 5 bases clipped from V and 0 bases from J, the junction kept 3 bases outside the gene matches. This CDR3 has 15 residues. CDR3 amino acids: CASSRGGLSYNEQFF. For the CDR3, the DNA is TGTGCCAGCAGCCGGGGGGGGCTCTCCTACAATGAGCAGTTCTTC. Full variable domain (outside the CDR3, taken from reference TRBV11-3 and TRBJ2-1): EAGVVQSPRYKIIEKKQPVAFWCNPISGHNTLYWYLQNLGQGPELLIRYENEEAVDDSQLPKDRFSAERLKGVDSTLKIQPAELGDSAVYLCASSRGGLSYNEQFFGPGTRLTVL.

The rearrangement joins TRBV7-2 to TRBJ2-6; D is perhaps TRBD1 (6 bases). The CDR3 loop spans 15 amino acids. From germline, CDR1 is SGHTA and CDR2 FQGNSA. Trimming removed 5 bases at V and 2 bases at J, with 10 bases between. The CDR3 loop reads CASSLQGPGANVLTF. The DNA of the CDR3 is TGTGCCAGCAGCCTACAGGGTCCTGGGGCCAACGTCCTGACTTTC.

CDR3 amino acids: CASSRTGGTLYGYTF. The CDR3 DNA is TGTGCCAGTAGTAGGACAGGAGGCACGCTCTATGGCTACACCTTC. This chain connects TRBV19 to TRBJ1-2; 7 positions match TRBD1. This CDR3 contains 15 residues. Germline V CDR1 and CDR2: LNHDA, SQIVND (reference sequence). J gave up 4 bases and V 4 bases, and 9 bases lay outside the gene matches. Using reference TRBV19 and TRBJ1-2 for the parts outside the CDR3, the full variable domain is DGGITQSPKYLFRKEGQNVTLSCEQNLNHDAMYWYRQDPGQGLRLIYYSQIVNDFQKGDIAEGYSVSREKKESFPLTVTSAQKNPTAFYLCASSRTGGTLYGYTFGSGTRLTVV.